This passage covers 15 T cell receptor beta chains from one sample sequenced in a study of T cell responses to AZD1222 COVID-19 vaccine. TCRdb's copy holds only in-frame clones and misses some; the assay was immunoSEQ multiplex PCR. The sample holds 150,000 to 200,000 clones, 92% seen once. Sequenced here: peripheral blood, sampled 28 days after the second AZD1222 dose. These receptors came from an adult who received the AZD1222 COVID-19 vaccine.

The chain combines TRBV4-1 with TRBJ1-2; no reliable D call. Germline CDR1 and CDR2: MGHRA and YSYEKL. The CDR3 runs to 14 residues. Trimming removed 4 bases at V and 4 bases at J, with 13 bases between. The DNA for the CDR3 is TGCGCCAGCAGCCCTTTTGACGGTCCCTATGGCTACACCTTC. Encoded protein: CASSPFDGPYGYTF.

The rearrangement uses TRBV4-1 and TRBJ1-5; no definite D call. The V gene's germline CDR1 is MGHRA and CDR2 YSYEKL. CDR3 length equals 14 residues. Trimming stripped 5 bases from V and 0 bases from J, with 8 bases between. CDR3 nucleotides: TGCGCCAGCAGCTGGGGATATAGCAATCAGCCCCAGCATTTT. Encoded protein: CASSWGYSNQPQHF.

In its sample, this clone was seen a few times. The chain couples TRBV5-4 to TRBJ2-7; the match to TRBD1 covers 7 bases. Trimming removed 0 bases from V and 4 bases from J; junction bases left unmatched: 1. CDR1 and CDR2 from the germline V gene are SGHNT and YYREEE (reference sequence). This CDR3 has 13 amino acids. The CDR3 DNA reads TGTGCCAGCAGCTTGGACAGGGGTTACGAGCAGTACTTC. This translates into CASSLDRGYEQYF.

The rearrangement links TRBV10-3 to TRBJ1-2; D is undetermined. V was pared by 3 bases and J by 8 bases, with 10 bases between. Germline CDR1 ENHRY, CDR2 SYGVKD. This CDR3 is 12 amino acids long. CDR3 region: CAISEVGHGYTF. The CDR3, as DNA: TGTGCCATCAGTGAAGTAGGGCACGGCTACACCTTC.

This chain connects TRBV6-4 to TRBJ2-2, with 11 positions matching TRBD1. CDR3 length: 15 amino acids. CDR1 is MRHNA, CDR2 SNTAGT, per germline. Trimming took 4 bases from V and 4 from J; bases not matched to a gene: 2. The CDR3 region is CASSAGQGGTGELFF. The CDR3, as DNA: TGTGCCAGCAGTGCGGGACAGGGGGGCACCGGGGAGCTGTTTTTT.

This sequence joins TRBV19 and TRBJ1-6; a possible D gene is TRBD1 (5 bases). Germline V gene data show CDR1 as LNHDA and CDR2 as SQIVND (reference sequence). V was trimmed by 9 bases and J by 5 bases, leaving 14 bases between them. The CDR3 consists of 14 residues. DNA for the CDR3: TGTGCCAGCTCGGGGCAATCGAATAATTCACCCCTCCACTTT. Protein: CASSGQSNNSPLHF.

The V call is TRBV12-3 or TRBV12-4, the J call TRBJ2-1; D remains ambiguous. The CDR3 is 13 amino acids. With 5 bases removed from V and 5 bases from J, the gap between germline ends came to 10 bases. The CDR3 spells CASSTLGHNEQFF. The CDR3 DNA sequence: TGTGCCAGCAGTACCCTAGGTCACAATGAGCAGTTCTTC.

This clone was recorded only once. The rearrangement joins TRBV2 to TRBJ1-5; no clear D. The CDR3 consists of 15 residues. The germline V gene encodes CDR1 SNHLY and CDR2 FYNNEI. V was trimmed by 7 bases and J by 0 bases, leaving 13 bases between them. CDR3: CASTPVGDSNQPQHF. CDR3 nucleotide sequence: TGTGCCAGCACACCTGTGGGTGATAGCAATCAGCCCCAGCATTTT.

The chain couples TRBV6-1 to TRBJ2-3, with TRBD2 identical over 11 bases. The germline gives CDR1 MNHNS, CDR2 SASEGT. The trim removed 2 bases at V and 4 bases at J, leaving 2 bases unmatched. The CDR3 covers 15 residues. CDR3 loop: CASSEFSGGADTQYF. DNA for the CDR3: TGTGCCAGCAGTGAATTTAGCGGGGGGGCAGATACGCAGTATTTT.

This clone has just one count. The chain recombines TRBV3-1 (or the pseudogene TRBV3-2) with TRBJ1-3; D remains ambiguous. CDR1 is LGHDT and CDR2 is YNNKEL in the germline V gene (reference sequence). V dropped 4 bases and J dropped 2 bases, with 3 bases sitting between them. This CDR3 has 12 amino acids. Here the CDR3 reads CASSLTGNTIYF. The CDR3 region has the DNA TGTGCCAGCAGCCTAACTGGAAACACCATATATTTT.

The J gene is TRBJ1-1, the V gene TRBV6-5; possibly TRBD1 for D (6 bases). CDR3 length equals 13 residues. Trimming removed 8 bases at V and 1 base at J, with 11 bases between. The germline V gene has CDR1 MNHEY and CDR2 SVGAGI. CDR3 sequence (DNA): TGTGCCAGCTCGGGACACCCGAACACTGAAGCTTTCTTT. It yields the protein CASSGHPNTEAFF.

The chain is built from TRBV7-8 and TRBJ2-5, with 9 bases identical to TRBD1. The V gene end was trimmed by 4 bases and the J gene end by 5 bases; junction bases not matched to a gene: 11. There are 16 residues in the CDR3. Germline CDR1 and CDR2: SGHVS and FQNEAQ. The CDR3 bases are TGTGCCAGCAGCTCAGGGACAGGGCGTGGTGGGGAGACCCAGTACTTC. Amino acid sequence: CASSSGTGRGGETQYF.

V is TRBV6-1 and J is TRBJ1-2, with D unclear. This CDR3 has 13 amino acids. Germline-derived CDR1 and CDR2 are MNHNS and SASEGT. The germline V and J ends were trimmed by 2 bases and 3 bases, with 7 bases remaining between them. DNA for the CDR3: TGTGCCAGCAGTGAATTGAGGTACTATGGCTACACCTTC. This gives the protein CASSELRYYGYTF.

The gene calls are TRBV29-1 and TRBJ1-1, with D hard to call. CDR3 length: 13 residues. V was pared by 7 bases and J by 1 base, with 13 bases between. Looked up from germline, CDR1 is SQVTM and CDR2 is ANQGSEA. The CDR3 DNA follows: TGCAGCGCCTCAGAGGGCACGAACACTGAAGCTTTCTTT. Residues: CSASEGTNTEAFF.

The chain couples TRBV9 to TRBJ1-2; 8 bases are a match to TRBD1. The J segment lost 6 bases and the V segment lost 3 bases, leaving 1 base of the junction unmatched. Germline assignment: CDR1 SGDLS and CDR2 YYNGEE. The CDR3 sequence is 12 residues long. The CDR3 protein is CASSAGGDGYTF. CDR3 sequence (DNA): TGTGCCAGCAGCGCAGGGGGCGATGGCTACACCTTC.